The clone carrying this T cell receptor (beta chain) occurred a few times. Its cognate antigen is unknown. This entry is derived from a study of beta chain features in type 1 diabetes. In the study overall: Patients were similar to healthy donors in age and gender (as well as in cell yields). Study outcomes and limitations: Among all four CD4+ subsets, Type 1 diabetes patients had TCRB CDR3s that were moderately but significantly shorter. A potential influence of HLA type upon TCRB rearrangement remained unresolved herein.

The whole isolated RNA underwent reverse transcription, so sequencing captured expressed TCRB transcripts. Sequencing used immunoSEQ multiplex PCR; TCRdb keeps in-frame clones, though not all of them. The sample includes about 650,000 clones, around 11% of them seen just once. Germline CDR1 is SEHNR and CDR2 is FQNEAQ (reference sequence). This CDR3 region has 13 residues. The V gene end was trimmed by 10 bases and the J gene end by 7 bases; junction bases not matched to a gene: 9. The TCR comes from a man aged 25 to 45 with type 1 diabetes. The rearrangement links TRBV7-9 to TRBJ1-5; 8 bases line up with TRBD1. The sample was naive CD4+ T cells from blood. The CDR3 spells CAISDRGGQPQHF. The CDR3 DNA sequence: TGTGCCATAAGCGACAGGGGCGGCCAGCCCCAGCATTTT.